This record covers a single T cell receptor beta chain. The CDR3 is made up of 16 amino acids. Germline CDR1 is SGHRS and CDR2 is YFSETQ. V lost 2 bases and J lost 2; bases outside the gene matches: 8. Repertoires were generated with immunoSEQ multiplex PCR, while TCRdb's copy carries only in-frame clones and drops some. The table includes hundreds of thousands of clones, around 87% detected once. This record belongs to a study of shared T cell receptors in the human thymus. The sample was also reused in another study, on human thymus T cells. That publication notes: The donors were infants in Finland with congenital heart defects, otherwise immunologically healthy. Resected material from corrective heart surgery provided the thymus tissue analysed. Repertoires from thymus and blood appeared to show biased V and J gene usage.

The rearrangement joins TRBV5-1 to TRBJ2-7, with TRBD2 matching 9 bases. The specimen sequenced was thymocytes. The source is a boy younger than two with a congenital heart defect. The CDR3 here is CASSFGSTSGTYEQYF. The CDR3 DNA is TGCGCCAGCAGCTTTGGATCGACTAGCGGTACCTACGAGCAGTACTTC.